The entry that follows covers one TCR beta chain sequence. Relative to the germline gene, one junction end is altered; a read error may explain this. This record comes from a study of cytomegalovirus exposure and HLA in healthy donors. Overall study context: The Caucasian-associated ancestry cluster contained 81% of the approximately 410 genotyped donors.

The PCR ran on 60 Vbeta and 13 Jbeta primers. Sequencing used immunoSEQ multiplex PCR; TCRdb keeps in-frame clones, though not all of them. The sample holds around 85,000 clones; approximately 80% are singletons and the top ten take roughly 25%. The CDR3 is made up of 13 amino acids. CDR1 is WNHNN and CDR2 is SYGVQD in the germline V gene (reference sequence). Source material: PBMCs. The chain employs TRBV10-1 and TRBJ2-5; D may be TRBD1 (5 bases). This receptor was identified in a woman aged 50 to 60 in good health and CMV-seropositive. The CDR3 protein is CASSGTGQEAQYF. In DNA, the CDR3 is TGCGCCAGCAGTGGAACAGGACAAGAGGCCCAGTACTTC.